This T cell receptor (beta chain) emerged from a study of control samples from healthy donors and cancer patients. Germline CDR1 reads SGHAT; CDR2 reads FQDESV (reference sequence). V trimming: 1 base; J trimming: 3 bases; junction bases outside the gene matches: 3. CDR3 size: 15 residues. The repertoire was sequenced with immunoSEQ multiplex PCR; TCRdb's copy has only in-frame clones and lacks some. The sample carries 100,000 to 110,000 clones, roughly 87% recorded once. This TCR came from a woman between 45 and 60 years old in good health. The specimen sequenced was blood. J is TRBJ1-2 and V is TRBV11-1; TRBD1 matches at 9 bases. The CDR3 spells CASSLGTGVDYGYTF. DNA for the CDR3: TGTGCCAGCAGCTTAGGGACAGGGGTCGACTATGGCTACACCTTC.